What follows describes a single TCR beta chain. Its cognate antigen is unknown. All of the isolated RNA was reverse transcribed, so expressed TCRB transcripts were sequenced. The protocol was immunoSEQ multiplex PCR, while the TCRdb copy is restricted to in-frame clones and leaves out a portion. The table has approximately 84,000 clones, roughly 31% seen once; the top ten hold about 0.5%. This sample was taken from a study of beta chain features in type 1 diabetes. Study background: Healthy donors resembled patients in age, gender and cell yields. Study-wide points: Insertion counts at VDJ junctions were lower in type 1 diabetes patients, who also showed more deletions there. PCR may have favored shorter templates equally in patients and controls. Comparison showed that naive, central memory and Treg TCRB repertoires appeared more similar among patients than among healthy donors.

This clonotype originated in a woman under 30 in good health. The sequencing input was stem cell memory CD4+ T cells from blood.

The CDR3 nucleotides read TGCGCCAGCAGCGACCGGGACAGGGGCCTAGGTGGAAACACCATATATTTT. As protein: CASSDRDRGLGGNTIYF. The V and J genes are TRBV5-1 and TRBJ1-3; 10 positions agree with TRBD1. Trimming removed 4 bases from V and 3 bases from J; junction bases left unmatched: 10. CDR1 SGHRS and CDR2 YFSETQ come from the germline V gene. CDR3 length: 17 amino acids.